A selection of T cell receptor beta chains follows, all from one sample in a study of OX40 agonist ivuxolimab in advanced cancers. Sequenced by immunoSEQ multiplex PCR; TCRdb stores in-frame clones only, minus some. This table has roughly 55,000 clones, roughly 80% appearing once. This specimen was CD4+ or CD8+ T cells sorted from blood, taken in a trial of the OX40 agonist ivuxolimab. All receptors derive from an adult with an advanced solid tumor such as melanoma, head and neck, liver or kidney cancer. CDR3s include the opening cysteine and the closing phenylalanine or tryptophan. The D gene is left open where the match is weak.

J gene,V gene,D gene,CDR3 protein,CDR3 DNA
TRBJ2-7,TRBV5-6,-,CASSLGVGTEQYF,TGTGCCAGCAGCTTGGGGGTGGGGACCGAGCAGTACTTC
TRBJ1-1,TRBV19,TRBD1,CASRTTGGYAEAFF,TGTGCCAGTAGAACGACAGGGGGGTACGCTGAAGCTTTCTTT
TRBJ2-3,TRBV9,TRBD1,CASSTLGQATDTQYF,TGTGCCAGCAGCACATTAGGACAGGCTACAGATACGCAGTATTTT
TRBJ2-6,TRBV4-2,-,CASSRQESGANVLTF,TGTGCCAGCAGCCGACAGGAGTCTGGGGCCAACGTCCTGACTTTC
TRBJ1-5,TRBV27,-,CASSLGGGWVDQPQHF,TGTGCCAGCAGTTTAGGGGGGGGATGGGTAGACCAGCCCCAGCATTTT
TRBJ2-1,TRBV11-2,-,CASSLDLRKRHEQFF,TGTGCCAGCAGCTTAGATCTCCGCAAAAGGCATGAGCAGTTCTTC
TRBJ2-5,TRBV7-6,-,CASSLGSETQYF,TGTGCCAGCAGCTTGGGGTCAGAGACCCAGTACTTC
TRBJ2-7,TRBV6-1,TRBD2,CASSVSSGGIYEQYF,TGTGCCAGCAGTGTCTCCTCGGGGGGAATATACGAGCAGTACTTC
TRBJ1-6,TRBV6-5,TRBD1,CASSLQGRIYNSPLHF,TGTGCCAGCAGTTTACAGGGGCGGATCTATAATTCACCCCTCCACTTT
TRBJ2-3,TRBV18,-,CASSLGVSTDTQYF,TGTGCCAGCTCCTTAGGAGTGAGCACAGATACGCAGTATTTT
TRBJ1-5,TRBV19,-,CASSVRAGQPQHF,TGTGCCAGTAGTGTTAGGGCGGGTCAGCCCCAGCATTTT
TRBJ1-4,TRBV9,-,CASSVGGTRGGKLFF,TGTGCCAGCAGCGTAGGCGGGACTCGAGGGGGGAAACTGTTTTTT